The next 21 T cell receptor beta chains were all read from a single sample in a study of cytomegalovirus exposure and HLA in healthy donors. The PCR had 60 Vbeta and 13 Jbeta primers. TCRdb's copy holds only in-frame clones and misses some; the assay was immunoSEQ multiplex PCR. The sample consists of about 120,000 clones, 80% of them appearing once. The sample taken for sequencing was PBMCs. These receptors were obtained from a man in his thirties or forties in good health and CMV-seronegative.

The CDR3 is CASNAVGEGQETQYF. The CDR3 DNA sequence: TGCGCCAGCAACGCGGTAGGAGAGGGCCAAGAGACCCAGTACTTC. The chain carries TRBV23-1 and TRBJ2-5; perhaps TRBD2 as D (5 bases). TRBV23-1 is recorded as an ORF, its role being uncertain. Trimming left V 7 bases short and J 1 base short, with 16 bases between. This CDR3 is 15 amino acids long.

The chain joins TRBV5-6 to TRBJ2-7; TRBD1 matches 8 bases. Germline values: CDR1 SGHDT, CDR2 YYEEEE. The CDR3 runs 16 residues. Trimming removed 4 bases from V and 2 bases from J; junction bases left unmatched: 11. The CDR3 spells CASSKPGQGAAYEQYF. In DNA form, the CDR3 reads TGTGCCAGCAGCAAGCCCGGACAGGGTGCGGCCTACGAGCAGTACTTC.

The chain has TRBV2 and TRBJ2-7; D is undetermined. V lost 6 bases to trimming and J lost 1 base, with 16 bases between them. The CDR3 has 15 amino acids. The germline V gene encodes CDR1 SNHLY and CDR2 FYNNEI. The CDR3 nucleotides are TGTGCCAGCAGCCCCAGGCAGATATATTCCTACGAGCAGTACTTC. It specifies CASSPRQIYSYEQYF.

The table lists this clone with a few counts. The J gene is TRBJ2-7, the V gene TRBV30; TRBD2 is a possible D gene (5 bases). This CDR3 has 14 residues. Between the trimmed V and J ends, which lost 0 bases and 2 bases, there was a span of 11 bases. Germline V gene lookup returns CDR1 GTSNPN and CDR2 SVGIG (reference sequence). The CDR3 sequence: CAWSVAGDPYEQYF. The DNA for the CDR3 is TGTGCCTGGAGTGTAGCCGGGGATCCCTACGAGCAGTACTTC.

V usage is TRBV7-9 and J usage is TRBJ2-2; 7 bases match TRBD1. Trimming took 4 bases from V and 8 from J; bases not matched to a gene: 10. CDR3 length: 15 residues. Germline CDR1 is SEHNR and CDR2 is FQNEAQ (reference sequence). CDR3: CASSSYSKGAGELFF. The CDR3 DNA is TGTGCCAGCAGCTCGTATTCAAAGGGGGCAGGGGAGCTGTTTTTT. The full variable domain, with the rest looked up from reference TRBV7-9 and TRBJ2-2, is DTGVSQNPRHKITKRGQNVTFRCDPISEHNRLYWYRQTLGQGPEFLTYFQNEAQLEKSRLLSDRFSAERPKGSFSTLEIQRTEQGDSAMYLCASSSYSKGAGELFFGEGSRLTVL.

J is TRBJ1-2 and V is TRBV7-2; D may be TRBD1 (6 bases). The CDR3 sequence is 12 residues long. V was pared by 5 bases and J by 4 bases, with 8 bases between. The germline gives CDR1 SGHTA, CDR2 FQGNSA. The CDR3 sequence: CASSRDTYGYTF. The DNA for the CDR3 is TGTGCCAGCAGCCGGGACACCTATGGCTACACCTTC.

V and J are TRBV5-1 and TRBJ1-4; 11 nucleotides align to TRBD1. Germline trimming cut 5 bases from V and 8 bases from J; bases unmatched to any gene: 11. Germline CDR1 is SGHRS and CDR2 is YFSETQ. There are 16 residues in the CDR3. CDR3 amino acids: CASSSYPGQGVEKLFF. The CDR3 DNA reads TGCGCCAGCAGTTCGTATCCGGGACAGGGGGTCGAAAAACTGTTTTTT.

The chain joins TRBV6-1 to TRBJ1-5; TRBD1 agrees at 8 bases. The CDR3 has 14 amino acids. J was trimmed by 5 bases and V by 6 bases; bases with no gene match: 6. Per germline, CDR1 MNHNS and CDR2 SASEGT. The CDR3 DNA is TGTGCCAGCAGCGGACAGGGAATGGATCAGCCCCAGCATTTT. Translating gives CASSGQGMDQPQHF.

The chain joins TRBV6-1 to TRBJ2-7; TRBD1 agrees at 7 bases. Trimming took 5 bases from V and 6 from J; bases not matched to a gene: 19. The CDR3 extends over 17 amino acids. Looked up from germline, CDR1 is MNHNS and CDR2 is SASEGT. In nucleotides, the CDR3 is TGTGCCAGCAGTAAAGGGACCAAAGGACAGGCCTCGGCCGAGCAGTACTTC. This encodes CASSKGTKGQASAEQYF.

This rearrangement joins TRBV5-1 to TRBJ2-5; 7 bases align to TRBD1. The germline gives CDR1 SGHRS, CDR2 YFSETQ. With V trimmed by 4 bases and J by 1 base, 4 bases remained unmatched. CDR3 length: 14 residues. CDR3 amino acids: CASSRGTAQETQYF. CDR3 bases: TGCGCCAGCAGCCGTGGGACAGCCCAAGAGACCCAGTACTTC. Full variable domain (outside the CDR3, taken from reference TRBV5-1 and TRBJ2-5): KAGVTQTPRYLIKTRGQQVTLSCSPISGHRSVSWYQQTPGQGLQFLFEYFSETQRNKGNFPGRFSGRQFSNSRSEMNVSTLELGDSALYLCASSRGTAQETQYFGPGTRLLVL.

The J gene is TRBJ1-1, the V gene TRBV28, with 8 nucleotides matching TRBD1. Per germline, CDR1 MDHEN and CDR2 SYDVKM. The CDR3 is 15 residues long. V shed 7 bases, J shed 1 base, and the junction held 8 bases outside the gene matches. CDR3 in DNA: TGTGCCAGCACTGAACATGGACAGGGGAACACTGAAGCTTTCTTT. It yields the protein CASTEHGQGNTEAFF.

The chain carries TRBV27 and TRBJ1-1; no firm D call. Trimming left V 1 base short and J 5 bases short, with 8 bases between. Germline values: CDR1 MNHEY, CDR2 SMNVEV (reference sequence). The CDR3 contains 13 residues. CDR3 coding DNA: TGTGCCAGCAGTTTATGGGCGGGGACTGAAGCTTTCTTT. Its translation: CASSLWAGTEAFF.

The genes are TRBV7-6 and TRBJ1-6; 7 nucleotides line up with TRBD1. J gave up 5 bases and V 2 bases, and 0 bases lay outside the gene matches. The CDR3 covers 14 residues. Germline V gene data show CDR1 as SGHVS and CDR2 as FNYEAQ. The CDR3 DNA reads as TGTGCCAGCAGCTTACAGGGGGATAATTCACCCCTCCACTTT. Translated: CASSLQGDNSPLHF.

This chain uses TRBV23-1 with TRBJ1-4, with no clear D. TRBV23-1 counts as an open reading frame of uncertain function. This CDR3 has 15 amino acids. V was pared by 7 bases and J by 8 bases, with 20 bases between. CDR3: CASIGGKPYGEKLFF. CDR3 nucleotides: TGCGCCAGCATTGGCGGGAAACCCTATGGGGAAAAACTGTTTTTT.

A remark on this clone: The same CDR3 can be traced to other DNA sequences in this sample. The V call is TRBV19, the J call TRBJ1-2; D remains ambiguous. The germline V gene has CDR1 LNHDA and CDR2 SQIVND (reference sequence). V was pared by 1 base and J by 7 bases, with 10 bases between. This CDR3 is 13 amino acids long. CDR3 nucleotide sequence: TGTGCCAGTAGTATAGTGGCGGGATCTGGCTACACCTTC. As protein: CASSIVAGSGYTF.

The V and J genes are TRBV5-5 and TRBJ1-3; possibly TRBD1 for D (5 bases). The CDR3 covers 16 residues. V lost 2 bases to trimming and J lost 0 bases, with 12 bases between them. The V gene's germline CDR1 is SGHKS and CDR2 YYEKEE (reference sequence). The CDR3 DNA reads as TGTGCCAGCAGCTTTCATCTGACAGACTCTGGAAACACCATATATTTT. Amino acid sequence: CASSFHLTDSGNTIYF.

J is TRBJ1-4 and V is TRBV28, with no clear D. The CDR3 consists of 13 residues. Germline V CDR1 and CDR2: MDHEN, SYDVKM. V was shortened by 2 bases and J by 9 bases, with 10 bases between the two germline ends. CDR3 nucleotide sequence: TGTGCCAGCAGTTTACTCGATCAGAAAAAACTGTTTTTT. Amino acids: CASSLLDQKKLFF.

The chain has TRBV19 and TRBJ1-4; TRBD1 is a possible D gene (6 bases). V lost 6 bases and J 4 bases, leaving 15 bases between the germline ends. CDR3 length: 15 residues. Germline V lookup: CDR1 LNHDA, CDR2 SQIVND (reference sequence). The CDR3 spells CASSRNGQSNEKLFF. In DNA, the CDR3 is TGTGCCAGTAGCCGGAACGGACAGAGTAATGAAAAACTGTTTTTT.

This clone was detected only once. The J gene is TRBJ1-6, the V gene TRBV10-3; 10 positions agree with TRBD1. The junction had 10 bases not matched to a gene; V was cut back by 10 bases and J by 4 bases. There are 16 residues in the CDR3. The germline V gene has CDR1 ENHRY and CDR2 SYGVKD. CDR3 amino acids: CATQPGTGDYNSPLHF. The CDR3 nucleotides read TGTGCCACCCAGCCCGGGACAGGGGATTATAATTCACCCCTCCACTTT.

This clone was recorded once. The chain combines TRBV2 with TRBJ1-2, with 7 bases that match TRBD1. This CDR3 region has 13 residues. The trim removed 8 bases at V and 4 bases at J, leaving 7 bases unmatched. Per the germline V gene, CDR1 is SNHLY and CDR2 is FYNNEI. CDR3 coding DNA: TGTGCCAGCGGCAGGGACAGCCGCTATGGCTACACCTTC. Translation gives CASGRDSRYGYTF.

This clone was observed a few times. The chain carries TRBV7-2 and TRBJ1-6; tentatively, D is TRBD1 (5 bases). The ends were cut back, 6 bases at V and 2 bases at J, with 20 bases in the middle. This CDR3 is 18 amino acids long. The V gene's germline CDR1 is SGHTA and CDR2 FQGNSA. The CDR3 DNA reads as TGTGCCAGCAGTCTCCCCAGAGCGGGGACCCCCTATAATTCACCCCTCCACTTT. This translates into CASSLPRAGTPYNSPLHF.